A single sample is the source of the 12 T cell receptor beta chains below, sequenced in a study of cytotoxic CD8 clonotypes in ibrutinib-treated CLL. Assay used: immunoSEQ multiplex PCR; TCRdb lists only in-frame clones, some missing. The table shows around 140,000 clones, with 80% occurring only once. The starting material was PBMCs, obtained after 36 months of ibrutinib treatment. The receptors shown here come from a human donor with chronic lymphocytic leukemia.

This rearrangement joins TRBV7-9 to TRBJ1-1; 9 bases are a match to TRBD1. CDR3 length equals 14 residues. The junction had 6 bases not matched to a gene; V was cut back by 4 bases and J by 6 bases. Germline V gives CDR1 SEHNR, CDR2 FQNEAQ (reference sequence). CDR3: CASSYGQGYAEAFF. The CDR3 DNA sequence: TGTGCCAGCAGCTACGGACAGGGGTACGCTGAAGCTTTCTTT.

Comment on this clone: Germline and junction disagree at one end, which may indicate a read error. CDR3 in DNA: TGTGCCAGCAGCTTGTACGGAGTTCGCCTTTTT. It specifies CASSLYGVRLF. The chain recombines TRBV7-9 with TRBJ1-4; no definite D call. The CDR3 sequence is 11 residues long. Germline values: CDR1 SEHNR, CDR2 FQNEAQ (reference sequence). Based on the CDR3 plus reference TRBV7-9 and TRBJ1-4, the full variable domain is DTGVSQNPRHKITKRGQNVTFRCDPISEHNRLYWYRQTLGQGPEFLTYFQNEAQLEKSRLLSDRFSAERPKGSFSTLEIQRTEQGDSAMYLCASSLYGVRLFGSGTQLSVL.

J is TRBJ2-5 and V is TRBV27, with D maybe TRBD2 (6 bases). The V end lost 2 bases, the J end lost 7 bases, and 17 bases lay between the germline ends. The germline CDR1 and CDR2 sequences are MNHEY and SMNVEV (reference sequence). This CDR3 has 15 residues. As DNA, the CDR3 is TGTGCCAGCAGTTTAACCTCTAGCGACCGAGGGACCCAGTACTTC. This encodes CASSLTSSDRGTQYF.

This clone was observed once. The chain links TRBV7-9 to TRBJ2-3; 7 nucleotides line up with TRBD1. V dropped 5 bases and J dropped 0; count of bases not matched to a gene: 8. Germline CDR1 is SEHNR and CDR2 is FQNEAQ (reference sequence). The CDR3 runs 16 residues. CDR3 coding DNA: TGTGCCAGCAGCCGTCCAGGGGGAAGGAGCACAGATACGCAGTATTTT. This codes for CASSRPGGRSTDTQYF. Using reference TRBV7-9 and TRBJ2-3 for the parts outside the CDR3, the full variable domain is DTGVSQNPRHKITKRGQNVTFRCDPISEHNRLYWYRQTLGQGPEFLTYFQNEAQLEKSRLLSDRFSAERPKGSFSTLEIQRTEQGDSAMYLCASSRPGGRSTDTQYFGPGTRLTVL.

This clone has a single count. V is TRBV27 and J is TRBJ2-7; 11 nucleotides line up with TRBD2. Per the germline V gene, CDR1 is MNHEY and CDR2 is SMNVEV (reference sequence). The length of the CDR3 is 14 residues. The ends lost 5 bases at V and 2 bases at J; junction bases unmatched: 2. The CDR3 nucleotides read TGTGCCAGCAGTCCGGGACTAGCGGCCTACGAGCAGTACTTC. It is translated as CASSPGLAAYEQYF.

The CDR3 nucleotides are TGTGCCAGCAGTGAACCCGGAGGGATCAACTATGGCTACACCTTC. Translating gives CASSEPGGINYGYTF. V is TRBV25-1 and J is TRBJ1-2; no reliable D call. The length of the CDR3 is 15 residues. Germline V lookup: CDR1 MGHDK, CDR2 SYGVNS. V lost 2 bases and J 2 bases, leaving 12 bases between the germline ends.

The chain employs TRBV5-6 and TRBJ1-2, with no clear D. This CDR3 has 14 amino acids. Germline-derived CDR1 and CDR2 are SGHDT and YYEEEE. V was shortened by 0 bases and J by 2 bases, with 8 bases between the two germline ends. Here the CDR3 DNA reads TGTGCCAGCAGCTTGGGTAGCCCCAACTATGGCTACACCTTC. It yields the protein CASSLGSPNYGYTF.

This chain links TRBV4-1 with TRBJ2-1, with D possibly matching TRBD1 (5 bases). Trimming removed 0 bases from V and 3 bases from J, with 9 bases in between. Germline V CDR1 and CDR2: MGHRA, YSYEKL. The CDR3 runs to 15 residues. CDR3: CASSQDHDSYNEQFF. The DNA for the CDR3 is TGCGCCAGCAGCCAAGATCATGACAGCTACAATGAGCAGTTCTTC.

CDR3 in amino acids: CASSVEATGVQETQYF. CDR3 nucleotides: TGTGCCAGCAGCGTAGAAGCAACAGGGGTCCAAGAGACCCAGTACTTC. The chain carries TRBV9 and TRBJ2-5; 7 bases fit TRBD1. The CDR3 totals 16 residues. Germline CDR1 and CDR2: SGDLS and YYNGEE. J lost 1 base, V lost 0 bases, and 6 bases had no gene match.

The chain recombines TRBV5-1 with TRBJ1-4; a possible D gene is TRBD1 (5 bases). The germline V gene has CDR1 SGHRS and CDR2 YFSETQ. Trimming left V 3 bases short and J 3 bases short, with 15 bases between. CDR3 size: 16 residues. The CDR3 bases are TGCGCCAGCAGCTCAACGGGACGGTACCCTAATGAAAAACTGTTTTTT. The encoded protein is CASSSTGRYPNEKLFF.

This clone was seen just once. The germline gene is not matched at one end of the junction; a read error may be the cause. This chain links TRBV27 with TRBJ2-7; D not resolved. The CDR3 sequence is 14 residues long. The V gene's germline CDR1 is MNHEY and CDR2 SMNVEV (reference sequence). The DNA for the CDR3 is TGTGCCAGCAGTCCATCGAGCTGGCGCTACCAGCAGTACTTC. Translating gives CASSPSSWRYQQYF.

This chain uses TRBV11-3 with TRBJ2-7; D uncertain. Germline assignment: CDR1 SGHNT and CDR2 YENEEA. The CDR3 has 13 amino acids. V shed 3 bases and J shed 3 bases, with 9 bases lying between them. As DNA, the CDR3 is TGTGCCAGCAGCTTCCAGGAAGGCTACGAGCAGTACTTC. Translated, it gives CASSFQEGYEQYF. The variable domain in full, with the rest retrieved from reference TRBV11-3 and TRBJ2-7, is EAGVVQSPRYKIIEKKQPVAFWCNPISGHNTLYWYLQNLGQGPELLIRYENEEAVDDSQLPKDRFSAERLKGVDSTLKIQPAELGDSAVYLCASSFQEGYEQYFGPGTRLTVT.